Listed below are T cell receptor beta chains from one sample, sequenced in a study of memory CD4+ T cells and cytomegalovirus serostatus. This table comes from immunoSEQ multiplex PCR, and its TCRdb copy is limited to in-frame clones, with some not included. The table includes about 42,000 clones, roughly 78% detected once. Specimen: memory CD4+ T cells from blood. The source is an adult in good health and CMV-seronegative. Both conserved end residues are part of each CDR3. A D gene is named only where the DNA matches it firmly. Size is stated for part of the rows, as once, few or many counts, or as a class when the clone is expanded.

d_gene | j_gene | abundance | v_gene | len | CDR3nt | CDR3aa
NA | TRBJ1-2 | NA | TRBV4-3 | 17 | TGCGCCAGCAGCCAAGTATCAGGCACAGCGTCGCTCTATGGCTACACCTTC | CASSQVSGTASLYGYTF
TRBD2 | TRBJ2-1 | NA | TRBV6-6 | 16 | TGTGCCAGCAGTTACCCCCGGCTAGCGGGTAACAATGAGCAGTTCTTC | CASSYPRLAGNNEQFF
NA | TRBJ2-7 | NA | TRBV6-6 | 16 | TGTGCCAGCAGTCCCCCAGACAGAAGTAAAGCCTACGAGCAGTACTTC | CASSPPDRSKAYEQYF
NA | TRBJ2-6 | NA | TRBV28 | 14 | TGTGCCAGCAGTGACCCCGGGGGGGCCAACGTCCTGACTTTC | CASSDPGGANVLTF
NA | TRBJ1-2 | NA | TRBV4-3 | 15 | TGCGCCAGCAGCCAAGGGAGGAGGGTACACTATGGCTACACCTTC | CASSQGRRVHYGYTF
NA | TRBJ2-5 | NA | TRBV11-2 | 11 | TGTGCCAGCAGGATCGAAGAGACCCAGTACTTC | CASRIEETQYF
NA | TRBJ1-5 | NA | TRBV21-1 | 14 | TGTGCCAGCAGCAAAGTAAGGGGCAATCAGCCCCAGCATTTT | CASSKVRGNQPQHF
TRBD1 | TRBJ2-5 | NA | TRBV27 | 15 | TGTGCCAGCAGTTTAGGGGACAGGGGCCGGGAGACCCAGTACTTC | CASSLGDRGRETQYF
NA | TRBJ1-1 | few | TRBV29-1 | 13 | TGCAGCGTTGAAGCCTCTGGGGGGACTGAAGCTTTCTTT | CSVEASGGTEAFF
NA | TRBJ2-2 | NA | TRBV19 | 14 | TGTGCCAGTACGGTGATCCCGAACACCGGGGAGCTGTTTTTT | CASTVIPNTGELFF
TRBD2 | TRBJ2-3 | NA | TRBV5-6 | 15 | TGTGCCAGCAGCCCCCTGGCGGGGGGGACAGATACGCAGTATTTT | CASSPLAGGTDTQYF
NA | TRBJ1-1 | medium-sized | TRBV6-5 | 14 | TGTGCCAGCAGTTACTCTGCTGGGCGGACTGAAGCTTTCTTT | CASSYSAGRTEAFF
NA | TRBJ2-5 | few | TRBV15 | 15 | TGTGCCACCAGCAGAGTGGGGCCATCTAGGGAGACCCAGTACTTC | CATSRVGPSRETQYF
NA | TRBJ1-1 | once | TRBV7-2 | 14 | TGTGCCAGCAGCCCGCGAAGGGATTCCCCTGAAGCTTTCTTT | CASSPRRDSPEAFF
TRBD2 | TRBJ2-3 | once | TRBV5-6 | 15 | TGTGCCAGCAGCGGCCTAGCGGGGGAGCCAGATACGCAGTATTTT | CASSGLAGEPDTQYF